These T cell receptor beta chains were read from a single sample in a study of T cells in Graves' hyperthyroidism and ophthalmopathy. In TCRdb, the multiplex PCR reads were re-called with MiXCR into one record per CDR3 protein. The sample carries about 640,000 distinct CDR3 sequences, roughly 20% recorded once. The sample taken for sequencing was blood. The source of these receptors is a man aged 30 to 45 with Graves' ophthalmopathy. CDR3s include the opening cysteine and the closing phenylalanine or tryptophan. D genes are given only for firm matches. The size entry is marked missing in some rows and otherwise reads once, few, many or a size class.

. TRBJ1-4 14 TRBV12-3/TRBV12-4 . CASSFGGLSEKLFF TGTGCCAGCAGTTTCGGAGGGCTGAGTGAAAAACTGTTTTTT
. TRBJ1-5 17 TRBV27 . CASSLGRGVFGNQPQHF TGTGCCAGCAGTTTGGGGAGGGGCGTTTTTGGCAATCAGCCCCAGCATTTT
. TRBJ1-2 13 TRBV10-3 many CAITDSRNYGYTF TGTGCCATCACAGACAGCCGGAACTATGGCTACACCTTC
TRBD2 TRBJ2-1 16 TRBV11-3 many CASSLDSGGDYNEQFF TGTGCCAGCAGCTTAGATTCGGGAGGGGACTACAATGAGCAGTTCTTC
. TRBJ1-5 13 TRBV20-1 many CSALGDTNQPQHF TGCAGTGCCCTTGGGGACACGAATCAGCCCCAGCATTTT
TRBD2 TRBJ2-7 13 TRBV20-1 many CSALAGGRHEQYF TGCAGTGCTTTGGCGGGAGGGCGGCACGAGCAGTACTTC
. TRBJ2-7 15 TRBV28 many CASSPRSGVAYEQYF TGTGCCAGCAGCCCCCGAAGCGGTGTTGCCTACGAGCAGTACTTC
TRBD2 TRBJ2-1 17 TRBV4-3 . CASSHYRGREDNNEQFF TGCGCCAGCAGCCATTACCGGGGGCGGGAGGACAACAATGAGCAGTTCTTC
. TRBJ1-1 13 TRBV19 . CTSSGSWTTEAFF TGTACCAGTAGTGGCAGCTGGACCACTGAAGCTTTCTTT
. TRBJ1-6 14 TRBV12-3/TRBV12-4 . CASSFRYQNSPLHF TGTGCCAGCAGTTTCCGCTATCAGAATTCACCCCTCCACTTT
. TRBJ1-4 15 TRBV6-5 few CASSYSPGANEKLFF TGTGCCAGCAGTTACTCGCCGGGGGCCAATGAAAAACTGTTTTTT
. TRBJ2-7 14 TRBV4-3 many CASSQDLHSYEQYF TGCGCCAGCAGCCAAGATCTCCATTCCTACGAGCAGTACTTC
TRBD2 TRBJ2-1 17 TRBV9 few CASSVATGLAGVGEQFF TGTGCCAGCAGCGTAGCAACAGGGCTAGCGGGAGTGGGTGAGCAGTTCTTC
. TRBJ2-2 14 TRBV7-9 . CASSPDSSTGELFF TGTGCCAGCAGCCCGGACTCCTCAACCGGGGAGCTGTTTTTT
TRBD2 TRBJ2-7 14 TRBV5-1 . CARRQPGTSNEQYF TGCGCCAGACGCCAACCCGGGACTAGCAACGAGCAGTACTTC
. TRBJ1-1 15 TRBV30 . CAWSVHGGLSTEAFF TGTGCCTGGAGTGTACATGGGGGTCTGAGCACTGAAGCTTTCTTT
TRBD1 TRBJ1-5 17 TRBV4-1 few CASSHNPQGTSNQPQHF TGCGCCAGCAGCCACAACCCACAGGGGACTAGCAATCAGCCCCAGCATTTT
TRBD1 TRBJ2-1 15 TRBV18 few CASSPPGQNYNEQFF TGTGCCAGCTCACCTCCGGGACAGAACTACAATGAGCAGTTCTTC
TRBD2 TRBJ2-7 14 TRBV7-2 few CASSLDSGPYEQYF TGTGCCAGCAGCTTAGATAGCGGGCCCTACGAGCAGTACTTC
TRBD1 TRBJ2-7 15 TRBV5-1 many CASSPSGDSTYEQYF TGCGCCAGCAGCCCGTCCGGGGACAGCACCTACGAGCAGTACTTC
. TRBJ2-7 15 TRBV4-2 . CASSQDTSGSYEQYF TGTGCCAGCAGCCAAGATACCAGCGGCTCCTACGAGCAGTACTTC
. TRBJ2-2 14 TRBV2 . CASWPGLNTGELFF TGTGCCAGCTGGCCGGGACTCAACACCGGGGAGCTGTTTTTT
. TRBJ2-7 16 TRBV5-1 many CASSLAAGPSSYEQYF TGCGCCAGCAGCTTGGCTGCCGGACCCAGCTCCTACGAGCAGTACTTC
. TRBJ1-1 15 TRBV2 many CASSEGTVLNTEAFF TGTGCCAGCAGTGAAGGAACAGTCTTGAACACTGAAGCTTTCTTT
TRBD2 TRBJ2-1 17 TRBV11-2 many CASSFYASGDSYNEQFF TGTGCCAGCAGCTTCTATGCTAGCGGGGACTCCTACAATGAGCAGTTCTTC
TRBD1 TRBJ1-6 14 TRBV10-3 . CAISEQGASSTLHF TGTGCCATCAGTGAACAGGGGGCTTCAAGTACCCTCCACTTT
. TRBJ1-6 14 TRBV7-2 many CASSLYEGLVALHF TGTGCCAGCAGCTTATATGAGGGATTAGTGGCCCTCCACTTT
TRBD2 TRBJ2-3 15 TRBV12-3/TRBV12-4 many CASSSAGGGFGTQYF TGTGCCAGCAGTTCCGCGGGAGGGGGGTTTGGTACGCAGTATTTT